These 5 T cell receptor beta chains came from one sample sequenced in a study of blood T cell repertoires in COVID-19 (TCRdb year 2020). Library creation used the immunoSEQ multiplex PCR assay. TCRdb carries this immuneACCESS record with in-frame sequences only. Its versions omit some clonotypes, under half of them owing to an unresolved V gene in the studies checked, with the rest unexplained. The sample table holds around 60,000 clones, of which 91% were seen once. About 2.1% of the sample comes from the top ten. The sequenced sample was peripheral blood. Source of these receptors: a man aged 60-69 years with acute or convalescent COVID-19.

The V gene is TRBV7-2, the J gene TRBJ2-1; no reliable D call. V shed 2 bases and J shed 7 bases, with 9 bases lying between them. CDR3 length equals 13 residues. The germline gives CDR1 SGHTA, CDR2 FQGNSA. The CDR3 coding sequence is TGTGCCAGCAGCTTAAACAGTAGGAATGAGCAGTTCTTC. Translated, it gives CASSLNSRNEQFF.

The chain couples TRBV6-5 to TRBJ1-1; 8 positions agree with TRBD1. Germline V gives CDR1 MNHEY, CDR2 SVGAGI. This CDR3 has 14 amino acids. The J segment lost 7 bases and the V segment lost 1 base, leaving 5 bases of the junction unmatched. Here the CDR3 reads CASSYFRQGNEAFF. The CDR3 DNA follows: TGTGCCAGCAGTTACTTTAGACAGGGGAATGAAGCTTTCTTT.

The chain combines TRBV6-4 with TRBJ2-1; TRBD2 matches at 10 bases. V was pared by 3 bases and J by 10 bases, with 6 bases of the junction left unmatched. The CDR3 consists of 14 residues. CDR1 and CDR2 from the germline V gene are MRHNA and SNTAGT. The chain's CDR3 is CASSERVAGGEQFF. The CDR3 DNA follows: TGTGCCAGCAGTGAAAGGGTAGCGGGAGGCGAGCAGTTCTTC.

This clone was detected once. The chain uses TRBV28 and TRBJ1-2; 8 nucleotides match TRBD1. The CDR3 length is 13 residues. Germline V gives CDR1 MDHEN, CDR2 SYDVKM. V shed 6 bases and J 8 bases; nucleotides not matched to a gene: 8. CDR3 bases: TGTGCCAGCAGCCTTCTGGACAGGGAAGGCTACACCTTC. This translates into CASSLLDREGYTF.

V is TRBV10-3 and J is TRBJ1-2; 7 bases fit TRBD1. Per the germline V gene, CDR1 is ENHRY and CDR2 is SYGVKD. CDR3 size: 14 residues. The trim removed 3 bases at V and 4 bases at J, leaving 5 bases unmatched. The CDR3 nucleotides read TGTGCCATCAGTGAATTCGGGACAGTCTATGGCTACACCTTC. It specifies CAISEFGTVYGYTF.